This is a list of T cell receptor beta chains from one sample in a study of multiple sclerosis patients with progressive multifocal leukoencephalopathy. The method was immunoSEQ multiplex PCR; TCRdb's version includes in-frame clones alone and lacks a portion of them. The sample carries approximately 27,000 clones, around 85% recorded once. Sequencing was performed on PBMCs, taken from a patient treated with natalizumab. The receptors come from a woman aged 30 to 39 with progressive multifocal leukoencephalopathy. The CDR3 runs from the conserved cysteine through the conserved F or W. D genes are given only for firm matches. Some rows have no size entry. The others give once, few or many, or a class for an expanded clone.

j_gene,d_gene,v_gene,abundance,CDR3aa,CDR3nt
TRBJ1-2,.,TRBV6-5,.,CASSYSWGAGYGYTF,TGTGCCAGCAGTTACTCCTGGGGGGCTGGCTATGGCTACACCTTC
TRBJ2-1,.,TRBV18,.,CASSPPFGNEQFF,TGTGCCAGCTCACCACCGTTTGGTAATGAGCAGTTCTTC
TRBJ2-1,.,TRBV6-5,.,CASIARGEQFF,TGTGCCAGCATTGCCCGCGGTGAGCAGTTCTTC
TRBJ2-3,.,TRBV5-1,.,CASSWTVITDTQYF,TGCGCCAGCAGCTGGACAGTTATCACAGATACGCAGTATTTT
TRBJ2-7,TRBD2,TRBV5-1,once,CASSLVPGGEQYF,TGCGCCAGCAGCTTGGTCCCGGGAGGGGAGCAGTACTTC
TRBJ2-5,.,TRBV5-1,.,CASSQQETQYF,TGCGCCAGCAGCCAACAAGAGACCCAGTACTTC
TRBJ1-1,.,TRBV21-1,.,CASKINGGLLGTEAFF,TGTGCCAGCAAAATCAACGGGGGCCTTCTGGGCACTGAAGCTTTCTTT
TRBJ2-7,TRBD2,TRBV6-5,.,CASSYEASGRSYEQYF,TGTGCCAGCAGTTACGAGGCTAGCGGGAGGTCCTACGAGCAGTACTTC
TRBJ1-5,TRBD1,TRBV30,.,CAWSPGRGWQPQHF,TGTGCCTGGAGTCCTGGCAGGGGGTGGCAGCCCCAGCATTTT
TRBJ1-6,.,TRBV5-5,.,CASSLGTANSPLHF,TGTGCCAGCAGCTTGGGGACAGCTAATTCACCCCTCCACTTT
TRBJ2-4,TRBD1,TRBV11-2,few,CASSLEASGGDKNIQYF,TGTGCCAGCAGCTTAGAAGCCTCAGGGGGCGACAAAAACATTCAGTACTTC
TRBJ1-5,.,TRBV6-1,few,CASNGQGWQPQHF,TGTGCCAGCAATGGTCAGGGTTGGCAGCCCCAGCATTTT
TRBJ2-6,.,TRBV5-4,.,CASSGDQGLGANVLTF,TGTGCCAGCAGCGGAGACCAGGGGCTTGGGGCCAACGTCCTGACTTTC
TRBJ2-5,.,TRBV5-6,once,CASSLADSGTQYF,TGTGCCAGCAGCTTGGCGGACAGTGGGACCCAGTACTTC
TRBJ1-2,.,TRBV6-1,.,CASSRDGNYGYTF,TGTGCCAGCAGCCGCGACGGCAACTATGGCTACACCTTC
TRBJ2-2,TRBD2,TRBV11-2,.,CASSLAPRTSGSNDGELFF,TGTGCCAGCAGCTTAGCCCCTCGGACTAGCGGGAGTAATGACGGGGAGCTGTTTTTT
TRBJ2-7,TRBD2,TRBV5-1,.,CASSLSGGAIYEQYF,TGCGCCAGCAGCTTAAGCGGGGGGGCGATCTACGAGCAGTACTTC
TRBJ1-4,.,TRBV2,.,CASSEDKDGATNEKLFF,TGTGCCAGCAGTGAAGACAAGGACGGAGCAACTAATGAAAAACTGTTTTTT